The clone carrying this T cell receptor beta chain was seen more than once but under ten times. What it recognizes is unknown. Germline CDR1 MGHRA, CDR2 YSYEKL. Trimming left V 4 bases short and J 1 base short, with 10 bases between. The CDR3 length is 14 residues. This entry comes from a study of cytomegalovirus exposure and HLA in healthy donors. General observations from the study: When presence/absence was analysed, sequencing depth was taken to be roughly uniform across donors.

It was with 60 Vbeta and 13 Jbeta primers that the PCR ran. The method was immunoSEQ multiplex PCR; TCRdb's version includes in-frame clones alone and lacks a portion of them. The data hold 100,000 to 150,000 clones, with approximately 85% observed a single time. The sequenced sample was PBMCs. The receptor was derived from a woman between 45 and 65 years old in good health and CMV-seropositive. This chain uses TRBV4-1 with TRBJ1-1; weak D call: TRBD1 (5 bases). The CDR3 coding sequence is TGCGCCAGCAGCCTCACACAGGCGAACACTGAAGCTTTCTTT. Its protein is CASSLTQANTEAFF.